The rows below give T cell receptor beta chains drawn from one sample of a study of T cell repertoires in cytomegalovirus infection. TCRdb used MiXCR to reprocess the reads, holding one entry per CDR3 protein. The sample lists about 140,000 distinct CDR3 sequences, under 8.5% seen once, with roughly 17% in the top ten. Specimen: PBMCs. These receptors all come from a human donor in good health (CMV status not recorded). Some clones in this sample may be carry-over from other donors' samples. Both conserved end residues are part of each CDR3. Each record gives: V gene, J gene, D gene, clone size, CDR3 protein, CDR3 DNA. D genes are given only for firm matches. Size is stated for part of the rows, as once, few or many counts, or as a class when the clone is expanded.

TRBV20-1	TRBJ2-4	-	many	CSARDRIAKNIQYF	TGCAGTGCTAGAGATCGCATAGCCAAAAACATTCAGTACTTC
TRBV7-2	TRBJ1-1	-	many	CASSPSPGTEAFF	TGTGCCAGCAGTCCAAGCCCCGGCACTGAAGCTTTCTTT
TRBV20-1	TRBJ1-1	-	many	CSAFSRTGEREAFF	TGCAGTGCTTTTTCCAGGACGGGAGAACGTGAAGCTTTCTTT
TRBV12-3/TRBV12-4	TRBJ2-5	-	few	CASSFRGGRLQETQYF	TGTGCCAGCAGTTTTCGCGGGGGCAGGCTGCAAGAGACCCAGTACTTC
TRBV7-9	TRBJ2-5	TRBD1	many	CASRTRDRGQETQYF	TGTGCCAGCAGGACCCGGGACAGGGGGCAAGAGACCCAGTACTTC
TRBV6-2/TRBV6-3	TRBJ1-1	-	-	CASSSATGENTEAFF	TGTGCCAGCAGCTCTGCGACAGGCGAGAACACTGAAGCTTTCTTT
TRBV7-2	TRBJ1-1	-	many	CASTPGGAPMNTEAFF	TGTGCCAGCACCCCAGGCGGGGCCCCCATGAACACTGAAGCTTTCTTT
TRBV7-2	TRBJ1-6	-	many	CASSRTNSPLHF	TGTGCCAGCAGCCGAACGAATTCACCCCTCCACTTT
TRBV7-2	TRBJ2-3	-	many	CASSLDQGPDTQYF	TGTGCCAGCAGCTTAGATCAGGGCCCAGATACGCAGTATTTT
TRBV11-2	TRBJ1-1	-	many	CASSFGAGTEAFF	TGTGCCAGCAGCTTTGGGGCGGGTACTGAAGCTTTCTTT
TRBV7-8	TRBJ2-7	TRBD2	many	CASSLVRGGIHEQYF	TGTGCCAGCAGCTTAGTTCGGGGGGGGATACACGAGCAGTACTTC
TRBV28	TRBJ2-2	-	few	CASSPPPGVDTGELFF	TGTGCCAGCAGCCCACCCCCCGGGGTAGACACCGGGGAGCTGTTTTTT
TRBV19	TRBJ1-3	-	many	CASSRQFSGNTIYF	TGTGCCAGTAGTCGACAGTTCTCTGGAAACACCATATATTTT
TRBV12-3/TRBV12-4	TRBJ2-5	-	few	CASSTRRAYEGETQYF	TGTGCCAGCAGTACCCGACGGGCATACGAGGGGGAGACCCAGTACTTC
TRBV7-2	TRBJ1-1	TRBD1	many	CASDKQTGVNTEAFF	TGTGCCAGCGACAAACAGACAGGGGTGAACACTGAAGCTTTCTTT
TRBV7-8	TRBJ2-7	-	many	CASSSYSSYEQYF	TGTGCCAGCAGCTCATACTCCTCCTACGAGCAGTACTTC
TRBV7-2	TRBJ1-2	TRBD1	many	CASSLAPGQRTYGYTF	TGTGCCAGCAGCTTAGCGCCGGGACAGAGGACTTATGGCTACACCTTC
TRBV19	TRBJ2-2	TRBD1	many	CASSRQGARAGELFF	TGTGCCAGTAGCAGACAGGGGGCGAGGGCCGGGGAGCTGTTTTTT
TRBV5-1	TRBJ2-1	TRBD1	few	CASSLYRTGTTYNEQFF	TGCGCCAGCAGCCTCTATCGGACAGGGACAACATACAATGAGCAGTTCTTC
TRBV7-2	TRBJ2-1	-	many	CASSPVGPNEQFF	TGTGCCAGCAGCCCGGTCGGGCCCAATGAGCAGTTCTTC
TRBV20-1	TRBJ1-3	TRBD1	many	CSATGQGQGNTIYF	TGCAGTGCAACGGGACAGGGACAAGGAAACACCATATATTTT
TRBV7-2	TRBJ1-1	-	many	CASSRIMNTEAFF	TGTGCCAGCAGTCGCATAATGAACACTGAAGCTTTCTTT
TRBV7-2	TRBJ1-6	-	many	CASRGPLSPLHF	TGTGCCAGCCGGGGGCCTTTGTCACCCCTCCACTTT
TRBV28	TRBJ1-1	TRBD1	few	CASSLIPTGGAEAFF	TGTGCCAGCAGCCTAATTCCAACAGGGGGGGCTGAAGCTTTCTTT
TRBV14	TRBJ2-1	-	many	CASSQQGYLGNEQFF	TGTGCCAGCAGCCAACAGGGCTACCTTGGGAATGAGCAGTTCTTC
TRBV28	TRBJ2-7	TRBD1	many	CAWKRQGTYEQYF	TGTGCCTGGAAAAGACAGGGAACCTACGAGCAGTACTTC
TRBV29-1	TRBJ1-1	-	many	CSVEPFQGAEAFF	TGCAGCGTGGAGCCTTTTCAAGGGGCTGAAGCTTTCTTT
TRBV12-3/TRBV12-4	TRBJ1-1	-	many	CASRRGGNTEAFF	TGTGCCAGCAGGAGGGGGGGAAACACTGAAGCTTTCTTT
TRBV12-5	TRBJ1-2	-	many	CASGWEGYGYTF	TGTGCTAGTGGTTGGGAGGGCTATGGCTACACCTTC
TRBV28	TRBJ1-4	-	many	CASSLGLKNEKLFF	TGTGCCAGCAGTTTGGGACTGAAAAATGAAAAACTGTTTTTT
TRBV7-2	TRBJ2-1	-	many	CASSLVPDSYNEQFF	TGTGCCAGCAGCTTAGTTCCGGATTCCTACAATGAGCAGTTCTTC
TRBV7-3	TRBJ2-1	TRBD2	-	CASSRMGLAGRDEQFF	TGTGCCAGCAGCAGGATGGGACTAGCGGGGCGGGATGAGCAGTTCTTC
TRBV25-1	TRBJ2-3	-	many	CASSQVDTDTQYF	TGTGCCAGCAGTCAGGTAGACACAGATACGCAGTATTTT
TRBV7-2	TRBJ1-5	TRBD1	many	CASSLGQGSDQPQHF	TGTGCCAGCAGCTTAGGACAGGGGAGCGATCAGCCCCAGCATTTT
TRBV24-1	TRBJ2-1	-	-	CATSDLGAGEGNEQFF	TGTGCCACCAGTGATTTGGGGGCAGGGGAGGGCAATGAGCAGTTCTTC